This TCR beta chain was captured in a study of molecular identifiers for immune sequencing clone quantification. The study's findings and limits: Identical TCR molecules that share a barcode could lead to an underestimation of highly expanded clone sizes. Clones with over 20 RNA copies captured over 97% of effector molecules but under 1% of naive ones. Jurkat TCR RNA spiked in from one cell (amid some 1 million naive cells) was reportedly detectable.

A CD8+CD4-CCR7+CD45RA+ gate was used to sort naive CD8 T cells. This clonotype occurred many times. As yet, its antigen is unknown. TCRdb recomputed calls from the PCR reads with MiXCR, one row per CDR3 protein. The sample has around 8,600 distinct CDR3 sequences; approximately 15% are singletons. This CDR3 comprises 17 residues. Deletions cut 1 base from V and 5 bases from J, with 21 bases between. Germline lookup yields CDR1 LGHNA and CDR2 YSLEER. The receptor's source is a human donor in good health. Some libraries in this study had Jurkat cell RNA spiked in. Sequencing input: naive CD8+ T cells from blood, with Jurkat cell RNA spiked in. The sample's subset: FACS-sorted CD8+CD4-CCR7+CD45RA+ naive T cells. The chain links TRBV4-3 to TRBJ2-7, with D perhaps matching TRBD1 (6 bases). This CDR3 reads CASSQGILTTGIDEQYF. CDR3 sequence (DNA): TGCGCCAGCAGCCAAGGAATATTAACGACAGGTATCGACGAGCAGTACTTC.